A single sample is the source of the 30 T cell receptor beta chains below, sequenced in a study of T-cell memory formation after mild COVID-19. TCRdb processed the 5' RACE reads anew with MiXCR; each CDR3 protein has one entry. The data show about 500,000 distinct CDR3 sequences, with approximately 20% seen just once and under 15% held by the top ten. The specimen was PBMCs or a T cell subset sorted from them (not recorded which). The receptors were gathered from an adult woman who had mild COVID-19 (a few samples of this study predate the infection). Cell type and time point are not known.

This sequence joins TRBV9 and TRBJ1-2; 10 nucleotides match TRBD1. J gave up 7 bases and V 2 bases, and 2 bases lay outside the gene matches. The CDR3 totals 13 residues. Germline assignment: CDR1 SGDLS and CDR2 YYNGEE. The CDR3 nucleotides are TGTGCCAGCAGCGTCGGACAGGGGGGTGGCTACACCTTC. Translated: CASSVGQGGGYTF.

This clonotype was picked up a small number of times. The gene calls are TRBV2 and TRBJ2-7, with a weak D call TRBD1 (6 bases). CDR3 size: 13 residues. CDR1 SNHLY and CDR2 FYNNEI come from the germline V gene. The germline V and J ends were trimmed by 6 bases and 6 bases, with 15 bases remaining between them. The CDR3 DNA is TGTGCCAGCAGGCCCGAACAGGGATCCGAGCAGTACTTC. Translated: CASRPEQGSEQYF.

This clonotype was observed many times. The gene calls are TRBV20-1 and TRBJ2-7; D not certain. Trimming took off 1 base at V and 0 bases at J, with 16 bases between the two ends. The CDR3 has 16 residues. The germline CDR1 and CDR2 sequences are DFQATT and SNEGSKA (reference sequence). The CDR3 DNA sequence: TGCAGTGCTAGAGGGGGTGGGGTCTCTCCCTCCTACGAGCAGTACTTC. It specifies CSARGGGVSPSYEQYF.

The genes are TRBV11-2 and TRBJ2-7, with 8 bases identical to TRBD1. The CDR3 spans 16 residues. CDR1 SGHAT and CDR2 FQNNGV come from the germline V gene. J was trimmed by 2 bases and V by 1 base; bases with no gene match: 7. The CDR3 sequence is CASSLALTGVPYEQYF. The CDR3 DNA reads TGTGCCAGCAGCTTAGCGCTGACAGGGGTGCCCTACGAGCAGTACTTC.

This clonotype was counted ten times or more. This chain links TRBV12-3 or TRBV12-4 with TRBJ2-7; 14 positions agree with TRBD2. J gave up 2 bases and V 2 bases, and 8 bases lay outside the gene matches. This CDR3 contains 18 residues. CDR3 bases: TGTGCCAGCAGTTTAAGGACTAGCGGGGGGCCAGCAGCCTACGAGCAGTACTTC. It encodes CASSLRTSGGPAAYEQYF.

CDR3 DNA sequence: TGTGCCAGCACCAACGGGGGGGGAGGCTACAATGAGCAGTTCTTC. Its protein product is CASTNGGGGYNEQFF. The J gene is TRBJ2-1, the V gene TRBV27, with 8 nucleotides matching TRBD2. The CDR3 runs 15 residues. In germline, CDR1 is MNHEY, CDR2 SMNVEV (reference sequence). V lost 7 bases to trimming and J lost 3 bases; unmatched junction nucleotides: 8.

This clonotype showed up many times. The chain couples TRBV5-1 to TRBJ2-7; D remains ambiguous. In germline, CDR1 is SGHRS, CDR2 YFSETQ. The V and J ends lost 0 bases and 0 bases respectively, with 7 bases between them. The CDR3 contains 14 residues. CDR3 in DNA: TGCGCCAGCAGCTTGGCCGGGCCCTCCTACGAGCAGTACTTC. It encodes CASSLAGPSYEQYF.

The chain couples TRBV15 to TRBJ2-5, with D maybe TRBD2 (5 bases). The V end was cut by 0 bases, the J end by 5 bases, with 13 bases between. The germline V gene encodes CDR1 LNHNV and CDR2 YYDKDF (reference sequence). The CDR3 runs 15 residues. CDR3 nucleotide sequence: TGTGCCACCAGCAGAGATCAGCTAGCTGCCGAGACCCAGTACTTC. Its protein product is CATSRDQLAAETQYF.

This clonotype was observed a few times. This chain joins TRBV6-6 and TRBJ2-3; 15 nucleotides match TRBD2. Looked up from germline, CDR1 is MNHNY and CDR2 is SVGAGI (reference sequence). This CDR3 spans 18 amino acids. The V and J ends lost 2 bases and 6 bases, in that order; junction bases with no gene match: 9. The CDR3 reads CASSYTGGLAGGSDTQYF. Written as DNA, the CDR3 is TGTGCCAGCAGTTACACCGGGGGACTAGCGGGAGGTTCGGATACGCAGTATTTT.

In this sample, this clonotype turned up a few times. The DNA for the CDR3 is TGTGCCAGCAGCGTATTGACTGGGGCCAACGTCCTGACTTTC. It codes for CASSVLTGANVLTF. The chain uses TRBV9 and TRBJ2-6; D not certain. CDR3 length equals 14 residues. V lost 1 base to trimming and J lost 2 bases, with 4 bases between them. CDR1 SGDLS and CDR2 YYNGEE come from the germline V gene.

This clonotype has a handful of counts. The chain uses TRBV5-1 and TRBJ1-1; no definite D call. The CDR3 has 15 residues. The V end lost 6 bases, the J end lost 1 base, and 16 bases lay between the germline ends. The germline V gene encodes CDR1 SGHRS and CDR2 YFSETQ. CDR3 coding DNA: TGCGCCAGCACCGAAGGTAGTCGCGGGAACACTGAAGCTTTCTTT. Translating gives CASTEGSRGNTEAFF.

The rearrangement uses TRBV7-9 and TRBJ1-1; possible D gene TRBD1, 5 bases. The V gene's germline CDR1 is SEHNR and CDR2 FQNEAQ (reference sequence). Trimming removed 8 bases at V and 3 bases at J, with 10 bases between. This CDR3 spans 12 amino acids. The DNA of the CDR3 is TGTGCCAGCCGCCGGGGGGACACTGAAGCTTTCTTT. Protein product: CASRRGDTEAFF.

V usage is TRBV24-1 and J usage is TRBJ2-4; 9 nucleotides match TRBD2. CDR1 is KGHDR and CDR2 is SFDVKD in the germline V gene. The CDR3 totals 17 residues. V lost 0 bases, J lost 0 bases, and 2 bases stayed unmatched. The CDR3 DNA follows: TGTGCCACCAGTGATTTGCTAGCGGGAACAGCCAAAAACATTCAGTACTTC. Encoded protein: CATSDLLAGTAKNIQYF.

This clonotype was recorded a few times. The rearrangement joins TRBV7-9 to TRBJ2-3; 9 bases are a match to TRBD1. V lost 5 bases, J lost 5 bases, and 8 bases stayed unmatched. This CDR3 region has 15 residues. The germline V gene encodes CDR1 SEHNR and CDR2 FQNEAQ (reference sequence). CDR3 in amino acids: CASSPQGAWGDTQYF. The DNA for the CDR3 is TGTGCCAGCAGCCCACAGGGGGCGTGGGGAGATACGCAGTATTTT.

This chain connects TRBV6-6 to TRBJ2-7, with no clear D. The CDR3 has 14 amino acids. Germline V gene data show CDR1 as MNHNY and CDR2 as SVGAGI (reference sequence). V was trimmed by 0 bases and J by 2 bases, leaving 8 bases between them. The CDR3 sequence: CASSYSDGPYEQYF. CDR3 DNA: TGTGCCAGCAGTTACTCTGACGGACCCTACGAGCAGTACTTC.

This clonotype was recorded a few times. The chain combines TRBV29-1 with TRBJ2-1; D is unresolved. CDR3 length: 11 residues. Trimming removed 4 bases at V and 6 bases at J, with 7 bases between. Per the germline V gene, CDR1 is SQVTM and CDR2 is ANQGSEA. The CDR3 coding sequence is TGCAGCGTTGGGACGAGCAATGAGCAGTTCTTC. It encodes CSVGTSNEQFF.

The rearrangement uses TRBV4-2 and TRBJ1-2; tentatively, D is TRBD1 (6 bases). The CDR3 is made up of 14 amino acids. Germline V CDR1 and CDR2: LGHNA, YNFKEQ. Trimming took off 1 base at V and 3 bases at J, with 9 bases between the two ends. The CDR3 protein is CASSQVPGDYGYTF. The CDR3 region has the DNA TGTGCCAGCAGCCAAGTCCCAGGGGACTATGGCTACACCTTC.

The chain joins TRBV7-2 to TRBJ2-1; D is undetermined. Between the trimmed V and J ends, which lost 1 base and 10 bases, there was a span of 8 bases. Germline lookup yields CDR1 SGHTA and CDR2 FQGNSA. CDR3 length: 12 residues. CDR3 in DNA: TGTGCCAGCAGCTTAGTTCCAGAAGAGCAGTTCTTC. Translation gives CASSLVPEEQFF.

There are a few counts of this clonotype. The chain uses TRBV7-8 and TRBJ2-7; 7 bases line up with TRBD1. CDR3 length: 17 amino acids. J gave up 2 bases and V 2 bases, and 12 bases lay outside the gene matches. Germline V gene data show CDR1 as SGHVS and CDR2 as FQNEAQ. Here the CDR3 DNA reads TGTGCCAGCAGCTTACGGGGTCGGACAGGACAACCCTACGAGCAGTACTTC. Its protein is CASSLRGRTGQPYEQYF.

The V gene is TRBV12-3 or TRBV12-4, the J gene TRBJ1-3; TRBD1 might be the D (6 bases). This CDR3 is 13 amino acids long. V was trimmed by 5 bases and J by 6 bases, leaving 11 bases between them. In nucleotides, the CDR3 is TGTGCCAGCAGTCCGGGACACAAAAACACCATATATTTT. It yields the protein CASSPGHKNTIYF.

J is TRBJ2-7 and V is TRBV12-3 or TRBV12-4; 10 bases match TRBD1. This CDR3 region has 16 residues. With V trimmed by 3 bases and J by 0 bases, 5 bases remained unmatched. The CDR3 sequence is CASSFRQGAHSYEQYF. CDR3 in DNA: TGTGCCAGCAGTTTTCGACAGGGGGCCCACTCCTACGAGCAGTACTTC.

This chain links TRBV7-2 with TRBJ2-1; 11 bases line up with TRBD2. With V trimmed by 1 base and J by 13 bases, 9 bases remained unmatched. The CDR3 has 15 amino acids. Germline CDR1 is SGHTA and CDR2 is FQGNSA. CDR3 region: CASSLEASGRFFQFF. The DNA of the CDR3 is TGTGCCAGCAGCTTAGAGGCTAGCGGGAGGTTCTTTCAGTTCTTC.

V is TRBV27 and J is TRBJ2-5; possible D gene TRBD1, 5 bases. This CDR3 has 16 residues. V shed 6 bases and J shed 3 bases, with 20 bases lying between them. CDR1 MNHEY and CDR2 SMNVEV come from the germline V gene (reference sequence). The CDR3 DNA sequence: TGTGCCAGCAGCCGAAGAACAGGTAGATGGGAAGAGACCCAGTACTTC. It specifies CASSRRTGRWEETQYF.

This clonotype came up many times. This chain uses TRBV2 with TRBJ1-1; D unresolved. Germline CDR1 reads SNHLY; CDR2 reads FYNNEI. This CDR3 is 14 amino acids long. V was shortened by 6 bases and J by 1 base, with 12 bases between the two germline ends. The CDR3 DNA sequence: TGTGCCAGCAGGGAGAGGATGGGGAACACTGAAGCTTTCTTT. Protein: CASRERMGNTEAFF.

A few counts support this clonotype. This chain connects TRBV7-2 to TRBJ2-7; TRBD2 aligns across 7 bases. The CDR3 consists of 13 residues. The junction had 2 bases not matched to a gene; V was cut back by 1 base and J by 5 bases. CDR1 and CDR2 from the germline V gene are SGHTA and FQGNSA. The CDR3 region has the DNA TGTGCCAGCAGCTTAGTACGGGAGGACGAGCAGTACTTC. The encoded protein is CASSLVREDEQYF.

Judged by abundance, this clonotype is large (0.1 to 1%). The V gene is TRBV5-1, the J gene TRBJ2-3; the D gene could be TRBD1 or TRBD2 (5 bases each). Germline loops: CDR1 SGHRS, CDR2 YFSETQ. The V end was cut by 2 bases, the J end by 3 bases, with 16 bases between. CDR3 length equals 16 residues. The CDR3 loop is CASSLHLEGITDTQYF. DNA of the CDR3: TGCGCCAGCAGCTTACATCTCGAGGGGATAACAGATACGCAGTATTTT.

This clonotype was seen a few times. The J gene is TRBJ2-7, the V gene TRBV5-1; TRBD2 matches 7 bases. Unmatched junction bases numbered 7, after V lost 2 bases and J lost 2 bases. Germline assignment: CDR1 SGHRS and CDR2 YFSETQ. CDR3 length equals 15 residues. The CDR3 is CASSLVAGRTYEQYF. CDR3 nucleotide sequence: TGCGCCAGCAGCTTAGTAGCGGGTAGAACCTACGAGCAGTACTTC.

This sequence joins TRBV6-6 and TRBJ1-1, with D perhaps TRBD1 (5 bases). V gave up 7 bases and J gave up 5 bases, with 14 bases separating them. The CDR3 totals 13 residues. Germline V gives CDR1 MNHNY, CDR2 SVGAGI (reference sequence). Here the CDR3 reads CASTESGGTEAFF. DNA for the CDR3: TGTGCCAGCACCGAGTCTGGGGGTACTGAAGCTTTCTTT.

Concerning this clonotype itself: One base away lies a much larger clone, so this may be a sequencing read error. The rearrangement joins TRBV10-3 to TRBJ2-7, with unresolved D. CDR3 length: 13 amino acids. V shed 6 bases and J shed 0 bases, with 9 bases lying between them. CDR1 ENHRY and CDR2 SYGVKD come from the germline V gene. The CDR3 here is CAIREPYSYEQYF. CDR3 sequence (DNA): TGTGCCATCAGAGAACCGTACTCCTACGAGCAGTACTTC.

This clonotype was recorded many times. This chain connects TRBV6-5 to TRBJ2-1; weak D call: TRBD2 (6 bases). Trimming removed 0 bases from V and 0 bases from J, with 9 bases in between. This CDR3 region has 16 residues. Germline V gene sequence: CDR1 MNHEY, CDR2 SVGAGI. DNA of the CDR3: TGTGCCAGCAGTTACTCTCTAGCGAGCTCCTACAATGAGCAGTTCTTC. Amino acids: CASSYSLASSYNEQFF.